The present TCR beta chain was sequenced within a study of CD8 T cells in Susac syndrome. RNA in amounts of about 0.5 to 1 ug was reverse transcribed with random hexamers. Amplification of TCR beta CDR3 across 54 Vbeta and 13 Jbeta was performed with immunoSEQ multiplex PCR. TCRdb reprocessed the immunoSEQ multiplex PCR reads via MiXCR and lists one record per CDR3 protein. The data show about 190,000 distinct CDR3 sequences, approximately 96% seen once. Germline assignment: CDR1 MGHDK and CDR2 SYGVNS. The V and J ends lost 3 bases and 8 bases respectively, with 20 bases between them. This CDR3 has 16 amino acids.

J is TRBJ2-1 and V is TRBV25-1; D assignment may be TRBD1 or TRBD2 (6 bases each). The source of this sequence is a human donor with Susac syndrome. Sequenced input: CD4+ T cells from PBMCs. CDR3 region: CASSDELRGTSHEQFF. CDR3 DNA: TGTGCCAGCAGTGATGAGCTTAGGGGGACTTCGCATGAGCAGTTCTTC. Drawing the rest from reference TRBV25-1 and TRBJ2-1, the complete variable domain is EADIYQTPRYLVIGTGKKITLECSQTMGHDKMYWYQQDPGMELHLIHYSYGVNSTEKGDLSSESTVSRIRTEHFPLTLESARPSHTSQYLCASSDELRGTSHEQFFGPGTRLTVL.